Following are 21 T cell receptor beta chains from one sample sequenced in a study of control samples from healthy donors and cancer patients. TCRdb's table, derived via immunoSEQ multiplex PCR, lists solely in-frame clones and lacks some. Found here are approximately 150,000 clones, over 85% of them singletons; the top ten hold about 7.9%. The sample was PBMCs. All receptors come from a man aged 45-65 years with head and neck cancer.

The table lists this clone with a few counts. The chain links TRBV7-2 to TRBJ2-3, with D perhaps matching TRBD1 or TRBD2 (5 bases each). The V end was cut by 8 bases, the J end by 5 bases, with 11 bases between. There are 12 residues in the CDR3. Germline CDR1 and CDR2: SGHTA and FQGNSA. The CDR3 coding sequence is TGTGCCAGCCGGCTTGGGGGAGATACGCAGTATTTT. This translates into CASRLGGDTQYF.

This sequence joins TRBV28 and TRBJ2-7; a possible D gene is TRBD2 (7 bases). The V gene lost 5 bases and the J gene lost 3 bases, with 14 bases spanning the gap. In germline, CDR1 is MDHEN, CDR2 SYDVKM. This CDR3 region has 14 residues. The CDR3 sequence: CASSEQGGDYEQYF. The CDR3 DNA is TGTGCCAGCAGTGAACAGGGAGGGGACTACGAGCAGTACTTC. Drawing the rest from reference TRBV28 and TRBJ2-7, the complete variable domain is DVKVTQSSRYLVKRTGEKVFLECVQDMDHENMFWYRQDPGLGLRLIYFSYDVKMKEKGDIPEGYSVSREKKERFSLILESASTNQTSMYLCASSEQGGDYEQYFGPGTRLTVT.

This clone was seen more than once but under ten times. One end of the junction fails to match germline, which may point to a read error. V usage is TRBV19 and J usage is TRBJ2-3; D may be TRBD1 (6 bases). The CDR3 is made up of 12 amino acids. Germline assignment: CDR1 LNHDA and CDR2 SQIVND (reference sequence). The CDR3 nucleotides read TGTGCTAGTAACAGGGGCACAGATACGCAGTATTTT. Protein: CASNRGTDTQYF.

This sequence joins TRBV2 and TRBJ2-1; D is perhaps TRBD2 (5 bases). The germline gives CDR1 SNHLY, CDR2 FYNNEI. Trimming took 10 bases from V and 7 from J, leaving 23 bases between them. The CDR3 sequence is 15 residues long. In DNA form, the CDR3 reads TGTGCCACCAAGTGGATAGCGCTATCGGGGAATGAGCAGTTCTTC. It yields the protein CATKWIALSGNEQFF.

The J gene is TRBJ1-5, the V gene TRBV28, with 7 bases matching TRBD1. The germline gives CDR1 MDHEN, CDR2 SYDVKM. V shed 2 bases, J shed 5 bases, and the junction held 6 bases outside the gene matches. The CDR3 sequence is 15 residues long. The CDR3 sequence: CASSLPRQGDQPQHF. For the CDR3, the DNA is TGTGCCAGCAGTTTACCCCGACAGGGCGATCAGCCCCAGCATTTT.

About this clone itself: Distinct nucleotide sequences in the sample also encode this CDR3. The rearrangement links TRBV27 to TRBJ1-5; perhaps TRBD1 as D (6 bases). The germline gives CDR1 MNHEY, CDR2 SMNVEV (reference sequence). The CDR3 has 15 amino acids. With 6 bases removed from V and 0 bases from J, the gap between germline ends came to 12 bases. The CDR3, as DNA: TGTGCCAGCAGCCTCAGGGGAGGTAGCAATCAGCCCCAGCATTTT. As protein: CASSLRGGSNQPQHF.

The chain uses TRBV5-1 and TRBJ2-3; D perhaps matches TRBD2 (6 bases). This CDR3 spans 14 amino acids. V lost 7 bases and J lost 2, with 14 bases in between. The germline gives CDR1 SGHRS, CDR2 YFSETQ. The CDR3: CASGDSQATDTQYF. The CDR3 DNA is TGCGCCAGCGGGGACTCTCAGGCCACAGATACGCAGTATTTT.

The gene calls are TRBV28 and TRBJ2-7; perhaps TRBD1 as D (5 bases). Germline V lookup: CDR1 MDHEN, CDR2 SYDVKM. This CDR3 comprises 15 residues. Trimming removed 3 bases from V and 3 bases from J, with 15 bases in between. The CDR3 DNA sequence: TGTGCCAGCAGTTTTAGGGGTTTGCTGATCTACGAGCAGTACTTC. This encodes CASSFRGLLIYEQYF.

The CDR3 region has the DNA TGTGCCAGCAGCGGATTAGCGAACACCGGGGAGCTGTTTTTT. This encodes CASSGLANTGELFF. J is TRBJ2-2 and V is TRBV6-4; no clear D. Germline CDR1 is MRHNA and CDR2 is SNTAGT. CDR3 length: 14 residues. The ends were cut back, 6 bases at V and 0 bases at J, with 8 bases in the middle.

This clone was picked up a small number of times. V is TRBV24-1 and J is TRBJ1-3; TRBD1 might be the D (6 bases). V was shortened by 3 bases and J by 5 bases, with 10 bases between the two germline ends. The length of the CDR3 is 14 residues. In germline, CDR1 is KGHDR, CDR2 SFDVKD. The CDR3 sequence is CATSDGQGRNTIYF. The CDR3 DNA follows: TGTGCCACCAGTGATGGGCAGGGGAGAAACACCATATATTTT.

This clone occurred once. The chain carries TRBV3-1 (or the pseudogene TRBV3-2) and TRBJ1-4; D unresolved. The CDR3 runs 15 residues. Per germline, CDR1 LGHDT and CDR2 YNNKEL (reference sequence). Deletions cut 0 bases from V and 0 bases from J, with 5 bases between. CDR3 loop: CASSQDRATNEKLFF. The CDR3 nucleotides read TGTGCCAGCAGCCAAGATAGGGCAACTAATGAAAAACTGTTTTTT.

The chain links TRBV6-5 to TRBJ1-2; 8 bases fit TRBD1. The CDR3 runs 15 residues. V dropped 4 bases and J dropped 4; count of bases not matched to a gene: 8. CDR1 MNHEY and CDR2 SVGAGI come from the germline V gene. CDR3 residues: CASSSPGQGSYGYTF. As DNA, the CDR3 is TGTGCCAGCAGTTCCCCCGGACAGGGAAGCTATGGCTACACCTTC.

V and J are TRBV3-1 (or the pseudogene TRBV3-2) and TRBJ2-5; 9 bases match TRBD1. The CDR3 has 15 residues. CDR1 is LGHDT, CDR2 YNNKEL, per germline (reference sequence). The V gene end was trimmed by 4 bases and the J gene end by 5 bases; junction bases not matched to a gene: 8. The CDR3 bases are TGTGCCAGCAGCCCGGGGACAGGGAGGTTGGAGACCCAGTACTTC. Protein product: CASSPGTGRLETQYF.

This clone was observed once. The DNA for the CDR3 is TGTGCCTGGAGTGTAAGTACGGGACTCCACGAGCAGTACTTC. This sequence encodes CAWSVSTGLHEQYF. The rearrangement joins TRBV30 to TRBJ2-7, with a tentative D call TRBD2 (6 bases). Germline V gives CDR1 GTSNPN, CDR2 SVGIG (reference sequence). CDR3 length equals 14 residues. Trimming removed 0 bases at V and 5 bases at J, with 14 bases between.

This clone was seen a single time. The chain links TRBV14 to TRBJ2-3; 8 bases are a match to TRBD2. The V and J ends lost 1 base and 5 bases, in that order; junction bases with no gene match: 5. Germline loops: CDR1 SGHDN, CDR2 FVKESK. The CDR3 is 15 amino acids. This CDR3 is CASSQASSGRDTQYF. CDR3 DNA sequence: TGTGCCAGCAGCCAAGCGTCTAGCGGGCGAGATACGCAGTATTTT. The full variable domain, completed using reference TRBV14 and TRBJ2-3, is EAGVTQFPSHSVIEKGQTVTLRCDPISGHDNLYWYRRVMGKEIKFLLHFVKESKQDESGMPNNRFLAERTGGTYSTLKVQPAELEDSGVYFCASSQASSGRDTQYFGPGTRLTVL.

This chain's CDR3 is CASSLGINEKLFF. The CDR3 region has the DNA TGTGCCAGCAGCTTGGGGATTAATGAAAAACTGTTTTTT. The chain joins TRBV9 to TRBJ1-4; the D is unclear. The V end lost 4 bases, the J end lost 4 bases, and 8 bases lay between the germline ends. CDR1 is SGDLS and CDR2 is YYNGEE in the germline V gene. The CDR3 covers 13 residues.

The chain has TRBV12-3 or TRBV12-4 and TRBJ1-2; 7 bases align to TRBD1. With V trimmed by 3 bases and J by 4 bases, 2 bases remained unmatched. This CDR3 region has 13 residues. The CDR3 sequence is CASSFRGFYGYTF. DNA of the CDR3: TGTGCCAGCAGTTTCAGGGGGTTCTATGGCTACACCTTC.

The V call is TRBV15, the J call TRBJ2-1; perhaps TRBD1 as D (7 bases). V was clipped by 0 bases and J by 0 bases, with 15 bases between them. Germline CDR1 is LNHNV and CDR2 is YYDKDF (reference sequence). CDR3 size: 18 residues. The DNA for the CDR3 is TGTGCCACCAGCAGAGAGGAGGGGGCAATCCTCTCCTACAATGAGCAGTTCTTC. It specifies CATSREEGAILSYNEQFF.

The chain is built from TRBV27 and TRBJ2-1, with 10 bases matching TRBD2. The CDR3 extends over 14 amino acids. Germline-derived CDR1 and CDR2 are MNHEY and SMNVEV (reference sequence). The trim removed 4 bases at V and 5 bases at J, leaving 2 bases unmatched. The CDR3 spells CASSSSGSNNEQFF. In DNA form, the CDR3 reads TGTGCCAGCAGTTCTAGCGGGAGTAACAATGAGCAGTTCTTC.

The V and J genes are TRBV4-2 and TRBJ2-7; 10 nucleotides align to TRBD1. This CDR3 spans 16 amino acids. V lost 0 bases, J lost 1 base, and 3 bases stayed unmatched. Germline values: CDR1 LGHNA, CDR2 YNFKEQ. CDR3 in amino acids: CASSQDLGQGSYEQYF. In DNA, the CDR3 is TGTGCCAGCAGCCAAGATCTGGGACAGGGGTCCTACGAGCAGTACTTC.

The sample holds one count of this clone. The chain's CDR3 is CASSQLAGVLNEQFF. The CDR3 DNA sequence: TGCGCCAGCAGTCAACTAGCGGGGGTCCTCAATGAGCAGTTCTTC. The J gene is TRBJ2-1, the V gene TRBV10-2, with 11 bases that match TRBD2. Germline CDR1 WSHSY, CDR2 SAAADI. V dropped 5 bases and J dropped 6; count of bases not matched to a gene: 6. This CDR3 contains 15 residues.